This T cell receptor (beta chain) was observed in a study of beta chain features in type 1 diabetes. Overall study results and limits: A moderate, significant TCRB CDR3 shortening appeared in type 1 diabetes across four CD4+ subsets. Whether TCRB rearrangement is influenced by HLA type was left unresolved in this analysis. Lower insertion and higher deletion counts appeared at VDJ junctions in type 1 diabetes patients.

cDNA synthesis used the whole RNA isolate, giving expressed TCRB sequences. Libraries were prepared by immunoSEQ multiplex PCR; TCRdb keeps only in-frame clonotypes and omits some of them. The sample includes 200,000 to 300,000 clones, 9.5% to 13% of them seen just once. There are 11 residues in the CDR3. Trimming removed 2 bases from V and 4 bases from J, with 3 bases in between. Germline V CDR1 and CDR2: GTSNPN, SVGIG (reference sequence). This clone came up a few times. The antigen is undetermined. Stem cell-like memory, regulatory, central memory and naive CD4+ cells were sorted via CD45RO/CCR7/CD25/CD127/CD95/CD27.

The receptor was isolated from a man aged 25-45 years with type 1 diabetes. The rearrangement links TRBV30 to TRBJ1-3; no reliable D call. The sequenced sample was naive CD4+ T cells from blood. CDR3 nucleotide sequence: TGTGCCTGGAGTTCAGGAAACACCATATATTTT. Protein sequence: CAWSSGNTIYF.